The 26 T cell receptor beta chains below were found in one sample sequenced in a study of T-cell memory formation after mild COVID-19. TCRdb processed the 5' RACE reads anew with MiXCR; each CDR3 protein has one entry. The data contain about 390,000 distinct CDR3 sequences, about 15% of them singletons. The specimen sequenced was PBMCs or a T cell subset sorted from them (not recorded which). Receptor source: a man in his late teens or twenties who had mild COVID-19 (a few samples of this study predate the infection). Cell type and time point are not known.

This clonotype was seen a few times. The chain has TRBV28 and TRBJ2-4; 8 bases align to TRBD2. The CDR3 is 13 amino acids. The germline V gene has CDR1 MDHEN and CDR2 SYDVKM. The V and J ends lost 8 bases and 5 bases, in that order; junction bases with no gene match: 5. Here the CDR3 reads CASGALAENIQYF. For the CDR3, the DNA is TGTGCCAGCGGAGCACTAGCGGAAAACATTCAGTACTTC. Variable domain in full (rest from reference TRBV28 and TRBJ2-4): DVKVTQSSRYLVKRTGEKVFLECVQDMDHENMFWYRQDPGLGLRLIYFSYDVKMKEKGDIPEGYSVSREKKERFSLILESASTNQTSMYLCASGALAENIQYFGAGTRLSVL.

This chain joins TRBV7-2 and TRBJ2-5, with 7 bases matching TRBD2. Germline CDR1 SGHTA, CDR2 FQGNSA. This CDR3 region has 13 residues. The trim removed 10 bases at V and 1 base at J, leaving 6 bases unmatched. Here the CDR3 DNA reads TGTGCCACAACGGGACTATCCCAAGAGACCCAGTACTTC. Its protein product is CATTGLSQETQYF. The full variable domain, with the rest looked up from reference TRBV7-2 and TRBJ2-5, is GAGVSQSPSNKVTEKGKDVELRCDPISGHTALYWYRQSLGQGLEFLIYFQGNSAPDKSGLPSDRFSAERTGGSVSTLTIQRTQQEDSAVYLCATTGLSQETQYFGPGTRLLVL.

In this sample, this clonotype turned up a few times. The chain joins TRBV28 to TRBJ2-5, with 8 positions matching TRBD1. Trimming cost V 5 bases and J 9 bases; bases outside gene matches: 11. The germline V gene has CDR1 MDHEN and CDR2 SYDVKM. This CDR3 contains 14 residues. This CDR3 is CASSPRQGTSAQYF. CDR3 DNA: TGTGCCAGCAGTCCCCGACAGGGGACTTCGGCCCAGTACTTC.

In this sample, this clonotype turned up a few times. The V and J genes are TRBV6-5 and TRBJ2-5, with D hard to call. CDR1 is MNHEY and CDR2 is SVGAGI in the germline V gene. V gave up 4 bases and J gave up 2 bases, with 11 bases separating them. The CDR3 is made up of 14 amino acids. DNA of the CDR3: TGTGCCAGCAGTTTGTCAGCTATTCAAGAGACCCAGTACTTC. Protein: CASSLSAIQETQYF.

This clonotype was seen many times. The chain joins TRBV7-8 to TRBJ2-3; a weak D match, TRBD2 (6 bases). Trimming shortened V by 1 base and J by 1 base, and 12 bases separated the two germline ends. Germline CDR1 SGHVS, CDR2 FQNEAQ. The CDR3 has 16 amino acids. The CDR3 region has the DNA TGTGCCAGCAGCTTAGTATGGCCTAGCGGCACAGATACGCAGTATTTT. It is translated as CASSLVWPSGTDTQYF.

This clonotype was detected a few times. The CDR3 spells CASGGYSQETQYF. CDR3 DNA sequence: TGCGCCAGCGGCGGGTACAGCCAAGAGACCCAGTACTTC. J is TRBJ2-5 and V is TRBV5-1; tentatively, D is TRBD2 (5 bases). Germline V gene data show CDR1 as SGHRS and CDR2 as YFSETQ. The CDR3 consists of 13 residues. V dropped 7 bases and J dropped 1 base, with 11 bases sitting between them.

The sample holds many counts of this clonotype. CDR3: CATHQRGPHYEQYF. Here the CDR3 DNA reads TGTGCCACCCACCAAAGGGGCCCGCATTACGAGCAGTACTTC. This chain uses TRBV7-2 with TRBJ2-7; perhaps TRBD1 as D (5 bases). Between the trimmed V and J ends, which lost 10 bases and 4 bases, there was a span of 20 bases. Germline V gene lookup returns CDR1 SGHTA and CDR2 FQGNSA. The CDR3 consists of 14 residues.

This clonotype was recorded a few times. The chain carries TRBV12-3 or TRBV12-4 and TRBJ1-4, with unresolved D. Trimming shortened V by 3 bases and J by 11 bases, and 7 bases separated the two germline ends. There are 11 residues in the CDR3. CDR3 loop: CASSLDGKLFF. The CDR3 coding sequence is TGTGCCAGCAGTTTGGACGGGAAACTGTTTTTT.

J is TRBJ2-5 and V is TRBV5-1; D is perhaps TRBD2 (6 bases). The CDR3 sequence is 18 residues long. The V end was cut by 0 bases, the J end by 2 bases, with 20 bases between. Germline lookup yields CDR1 SGHRS and CDR2 YFSETQ. The CDR3, as DNA: TGCGCCAGCAGCTTGGCCGGAGGGTTCGGGACGAGTCAAGAGACCCAGTACTTC. Translated, it gives CASSLAGGFGTSQETQYF.

This clonotype was counted ten times or more. This chain links TRBV6-2 or TRBV6-3 with TRBJ2-1; D not certain. This CDR3 has 11 amino acids. Trimming left V 2 bases short and J 6 bases short, with 2 bases between. Per germline, CDR1 MNHEY and CDR2 SVGEGT. CDR3 loop: CASSYTNEQFF. The CDR3 DNA reads as TGTGCCAGCAGTTACACCAATGAGCAGTTCTTC.

The chain employs TRBV4-1 and TRBJ2-1; D is possibly TRBD1 (6 bases). The CDR3 runs to 14 residues. Germline CDR1 reads MGHRA; CDR2 reads YSYEKL. Trimming stripped 3 bases from V and 3 bases from J, with 9 bases between. In DNA form, the CDR3 reads TGCGCCAGCAGCCACCTACAGGGCTACAATGAGCAGTTCTTC. Its translation: CASSHLQGYNEQFF.

The rearrangement links TRBV27 to TRBJ2-5; the D call may be TRBD1 or TRBD2 (5 bases each). This CDR3 is 14 amino acids long. Germline V gives CDR1 MNHEY, CDR2 SMNVEV (reference sequence). V lost 5 bases and J 1 base, leaving 11 bases between the germline ends. Written as DNA, the CDR3 is TGTGCCAGCAGTCCCCCGGGACCCCAAGAGACCCAGTACTTC. Its protein product is CASSPPGPQETQYF.

The chain uses TRBV15 and TRBJ2-7; D is undetermined. The CDR3 has 17 residues. CDR1 is LNHNV and CDR2 is YYDKDF in the germline V gene (reference sequence). V was shortened by 8 bases and J by 4 bases, with 27 bases between the two germline ends. CDR3 protein: CATRVRWTLRSLYEQYF. CDR3 coding DNA: TGTGCCACCCGGGTCCGATGGACCCTTCGATCGTTATACGAGCAGTACTTC.

The chain has TRBV7-6 and TRBJ1-1; D may be TRBD1 (5 bases). Germline V gene lookup returns CDR1 SGHVS and CDR2 FNYEAQ. This CDR3 comprises 19 residues. The V end was cut by 5 bases, the J end by 6 bases, with 31 bases between. For the CDR3, the DNA is TGTGCCAGCAGCCACCGACAAGTTGCCAGGGTAGGAGAAAATTCTGAAGCTTTCTTT. It is translated as CASSHRQVARVGENSEAFF. The entire variable domain, with the rest obtained from reference TRBV7-6 and TRBJ1-1, is as follows: GAGVSQSPRYKVTKRGQDVALRCDPISGHVSLYWYRQALGQGPEFLTYFNYEAQQDKSGLPNDRFSAERPEGSISTLTIQRTEQRDSAMYRCASSHRQVARVGENSEAFFGQGTRLTVV.

The chain is built from TRBV4-3 and TRBJ2-1; D assignment may be TRBD1 or TRBD2 (5 bases each). V lost 4 bases, J lost 7 bases, and 17 bases lay in between. The CDR3 runs to 15 residues. Germline V gives CDR1 LGHNA, CDR2 YSLEER. The CDR3 region has the DNA TGCGCCAGCAGCCCGGGACCCCATGAAGGAAATGAGCAGTTCTTC. Translated: CASSPGPHEGNEQFF.

V and J are TRBV14 and TRBJ2-7; D assignment may be TRBD1 or TRBD2 (6 bases each). Germline assignment: CDR1 SGHDN and CDR2 FVKESK. V was pared by 6 bases and J by 2 bases, with 11 bases between. The CDR3 loop spans 13 amino acids. The CDR3 DNA is TGTGCCAGCAGACGGAGGGGGGCCTACGAGCAGTACTTC. Protein: CASRRRGAYEQYF.

Only a few counts were recorded for this clonotype. V and J are TRBV20-1 and TRBJ2-1; 9 bases are a match to TRBD2. J gave up 4 bases and V 5 bases, and 6 bases lay outside the gene matches. Germline CDR1 and CDR2: DFQATT and SNEGSKA (reference sequence). The CDR3 spans 14 residues. This chain's CDR3 is CSASLAGTYNEQFF. CDR3 coding DNA: TGCAGTGCTTCCCTAGCGGGGACTTACAATGAGCAGTTCTTC.

J is TRBJ2-2 and V is TRBV12-3 or TRBV12-4, with D perhaps matching TRBD2 (5 bases). The CDR3 loop spans 16 amino acids. The V end was cut by 5 bases, the J end by 3 bases, with 16 bases between. In DNA, the CDR3 is TGTGCCAGCAGTCCCGCCCGGGGAAGCTACACCGGGGAGCTGTTTTTT. Amino acid sequence: CASSPARGSYTGELFF.

This rearrangement joins TRBV6-6 to TRBJ1-2, with 7 nucleotides matching TRBD1. This CDR3 is built from 14 residues. Germline CDR1 reads MNHNY; CDR2 reads SVGAGI (reference sequence). V dropped 2 bases and J dropped 2; count of bases not matched to a gene: 2. CDR3 sequence (DNA): TGTGCCAGCAGTTACGAGGGGGCGAACTATGGCTACACCTTC. Translated, it gives CASSYEGANYGYTF.

V is TRBV2 and J is TRBJ2-1; 7 bases align to TRBD1. Germline trimming cut 5 bases from V and 5 bases from J; bases unmatched to any gene: 6. CDR3 length: 14 amino acids. Germline lookup yields CDR1 SNHLY and CDR2 FYNNEI. The CDR3 DNA reads TGTGCCAGCAGTCGGCGACAGGGCAACAATGAGCAGTTCTTC. It translates to CASSRRQGNNEQFF.

This clonotype was found a few times. The chain carries TRBV6-5 and TRBJ1-2, with D possibly matching TRBD1 (5 bases). The V and J ends lost 2 bases and 8 bases respectively, with 12 bases between them. Looked up from germline, CDR1 is MNHEY and CDR2 is SVGAGI. The CDR3 contains 13 residues. The chain's CDR3 is CASSYQGRRGYTF. DNA for the CDR3: TGTGCCAGCAGTTACCAGGGTCGACGGGGCTACACCTTC.

This sequence joins TRBV24-1 and TRBJ1-2; D is uncertain. Trimming cost V 7 bases and J 6 bases, with 11 bases left between them. Germline lookup yields CDR1 KGHDR and CDR2 SFDVKD. The CDR3 has 12 residues. The CDR3 loop reads CATSAGRDGYTF. The CDR3, as DNA: TGTGCCACCAGCGCAGGAAGGGATGGCTACACCTTC.

The table lists this clonotype with a few counts. V is TRBV7-8 and J is TRBJ2-3; D remains unclear. The CDR3 runs 18 residues. Germline CDR1 SGHVS, CDR2 FQNEAQ. The V gene lost 5 bases and the J gene lost 1 base, with 22 bases spanning the gap. The CDR3 is CASSPRQAPLIRTDTQYF. The CDR3 nucleotides are TGTGCCAGCAGCCCCCGGCAGGCACCCCTAATACGCACAGATACGCAGTATTTT.

This clonotype was observed many times. This sequence joins TRBV6-5 and TRBJ1-2; 7 bases are shared with TRBD1. Losses at the gene ends were 6 bases for V and 6 bases for J; bases not matched to a gene: 10. CDR3 length: 14 amino acids. Per germline, CDR1 MNHEY and CDR2 SVGAGI. In DNA form, the CDR3 reads TGTGCCAGCAGCACAACCCGACAGGGCCATGGCTACACCTTC. Encoded protein: CASSTTRQGHGYTF.

This chain links TRBV7-9 with TRBJ2-2; D ambiguous. This CDR3 is 13 amino acids long. The germline V gene has CDR1 SEHNR and CDR2 FQNEAQ (reference sequence). V gave up 5 bases and J gave up 2 bases, with 6 bases separating them. The chain's CDR3 is CASSEHNTGELFF. CDR3 DNA sequence: TGTGCCAGCAGCGAACATAACACCGGGGAGCTGTTTTTT.

This clonotype was detected only a few times. The chain employs TRBV5-1 and TRBJ1-1; 8 nucleotides align to TRBD1. With 5 bases clipped from V and 4 bases from J, the junction kept 4 bases outside the gene matches. Germline V CDR1 and CDR2: SGHRS, YFSETQ. CDR3 length equals 13 residues. The CDR3 sequence is CASREGQATEAFF. As DNA, the CDR3 is TGCGCCAGCAGAGAGGGACAGGCCACTGAAGCTTTCTTT.